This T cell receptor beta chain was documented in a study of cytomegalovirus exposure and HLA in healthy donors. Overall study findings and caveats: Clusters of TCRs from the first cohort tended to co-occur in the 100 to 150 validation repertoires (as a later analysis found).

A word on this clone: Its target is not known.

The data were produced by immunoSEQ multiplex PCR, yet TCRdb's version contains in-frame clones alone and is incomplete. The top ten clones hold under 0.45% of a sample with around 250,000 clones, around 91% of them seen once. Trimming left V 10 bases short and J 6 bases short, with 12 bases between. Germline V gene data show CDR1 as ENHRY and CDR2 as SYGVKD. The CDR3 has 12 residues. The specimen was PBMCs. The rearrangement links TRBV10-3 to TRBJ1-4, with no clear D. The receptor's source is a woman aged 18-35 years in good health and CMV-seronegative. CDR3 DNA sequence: TGTGCCACCCAGCTCGGGGATGAAAAACTGTTTTTT. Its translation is CATQLGDEKLFF.